The rows below give T cell receptor beta chains drawn from one sample of a study of blood T cell repertoires in COVID-19. The method was immunoSEQ multiplex PCR; TCRdb's version includes in-frame clones alone and lacks a portion of them. The data show hundreds of thousands of clones, approximately 88% seen once. Sequenced input: peripheral blood. The receptors stem from a human donor in a cohort sampled during active COVID-19. Each CDR3 is given with its conserved first and last residue. D genes are given only for firm matches. The size of a clone is reported for some rows only, either as once, few or many, or as a class for expanded clones.

d_gene | abundance | j_gene | v_gene | CDR3nt | CDR3aa
TRBD1 | . | TRBJ2-7 | TRBV16 | TGTGCCAGCAGCCATCAGGGGGAAAACGAGCAGTACTTC | CASSHQGENEQYF
. | . | TRBJ2-2 | TRBV9 | TGTGCCAGCAGCCAGTACACCGGGGAGCTGTTTTTT | CASSQYTGELFF
. | . | TRBJ1-4 | TRBV12-3/TRBV12-4 | TGTGCCACCCGGCGTACGGGGAATGAAAAACTGTTTTTT | CATRRTGNEKLFF
TRBD2 | few | TRBJ2-2 | TRBV4-1 | TGCGCCAGCAGCCAAGGTATTAGCGGGAGCATCGGGGAGCTGTTTTTT | CASSQGISGSIGELFF
. | . | TRBJ2-7 | TRBV9 | TGTGCCAGCAGCGCCTTCGACAGCCCCTACGAGCAGTACTTC | CASSAFDSPYEQYF
TRBD1 | . | TRBJ2-5 | TRBV19 | TGTGCCAGTAGTATCGGAAGGGGGCAGGAGACCCAGTACTTC | CASSIGRGQETQYF
TRBD1 | . | TRBJ2-5 | TRBV10-3 | TGTGCCATCAGGGGGACAGGGGGGCAAGAGACCCAGTACTTC | CAIRGTGGQETQYF
TRBD2 | . | TRBJ2-1 | TRBV28 | TGTGCCAGCAGTCTCGGACTAGCGGGAGAGAGGTCCTACAATGAGCAGTTCTTC | CASSLGLAGERSYNEQFF
. | . | TRBJ1-2 | TRBV4-3 | TGCGCCAGCAGCCAAGACAGGGATCGGGGCTACACCTTC | CASSQDRDRGYTF
TRBD1 | . | TRBJ2-2 | TRBV5-1 | TGCGCCAGCAGCTTTGAAGGGGGCGTGAACACCGGGGAGCTGTTTTTT | CASSFEGGVNTGELFF
. | . | TRBJ2-7 | TRBV19 | TGTGCCAGTAGTCTACGACATGAGGGTCCCTCCTACGAGCAGTACTTC | CASSLRHEGPSYEQYF
TRBD1 | few | TRBJ1-2 | TRBV30 | TGTGCCTGGAGTAGGGACAGGCCCTATGGCTACACCTTC | CAWSRDRPYGYTF
TRBD1 | . | TRBJ2-5 | TRBV5-1 | TGCGCCAGCAGCTTGGGAGACAGGGAACAAGAGACCCAGTACTTC | CASSLGDREQETQYF
. | . | TRBJ2-1 | TRBV9 | TGTGCCAGCAGCGCAGGACTACCTAACAATGAGCAGTTCTTC | CASSAGLPNNEQFF
TRBD1 | . | TRBJ2-7 | TRBV19 | TGTGCCAGTAGTCTGGGACAGGGGACCTACGAGCAGTACTTC | CASSLGQGTYEQYF
. | once | TRBJ1-1 | TRBV6-5 | TGTGCCAGCAGCACGAGGGTTCCCACTGAAGCTTTCTTT | CASSTRVPTEAFF
. | . | TRBJ2-7 | TRBV6-2/TRBV6-3 | TGTGCCAGCAGTTATGGTGCACCGAGGGACTACGAGCAGTACTTC | CASSYGAPRDYEQYF
TRBD1 | . | TRBJ1-4 | TRBV10-3 | TGTGCCACGGGGACAGGGGGCTTCCACAATGAAAAACTGTTTTTT | CATGTGGFHNEKLFF
. | . | TRBJ1-5 | TRBV7-2 | TGTGCCAGCAGCTATACGGACACTAGCAATCAGCCCCAGCATTTT | CASSYTDTSNQPQHF
TRBD2 | . | TRBJ2-5 | TRBV5-4 | TGTGCCAGCGGGTTGGTAGCGGGACAAGAGACCCAGTACTTC | CASGLVAGQETQYF
. | . | TRBJ2-3 | TRBV5-1 | TGCGCCAGCAGCGCGGGGAGCACAGATACGCAGTATTTT | CASSAGSTDTQYF
TRBD1 | once | TRBJ1-1 | TRBV5-1 | TGCGCCAGCAGCTTGGATCCAGGGGGAGGCACTGAAGCTTTCTTT | CASSLDPGGGTEAFF
. | . | TRBJ1-3 | TRBV6-4 | TGTGCCAGCAGTGACTCGAGGCCCGGGGGTCCTCGGTCTGGAAACACCATATATTTT | CASSDSRPGGPRSGNTIYF
. | . | TRBJ2-5 | TRBV19 | TGTGCCAGCGCTACAGGGTCCCAAGAGACCCAGTACTTC | CASATGSQETQYF
. | . | TRBJ2-7 | TRBV21-1 | TGTGCCAGCAGCAAAGCCTGGAGGGGCCCTTCCTACGAGCAGTACTTC | CASSKAWRGPSYEQYF
. | . | TRBJ2-5 | TRBV5-1 | TGCGCCAGCAGCTTGAAGCAGCAAAGGGGAGAGACCCAGTACTTC | CASSLKQQRGETQYF
TRBD2 | . | TRBJ2-7 | TRBV28 | TGTGCCAGCAGTTTCAGCGGGAGGGCCTACGAGCAGTACTTC | CASSFSGRAYEQYF
. | . | TRBJ2-3 | TRBV15 | TGTGCCACCAGCAGAGATTTGGTAGGGGGTACGCAGTATTTT | CATSRDLVGGTQYF
. | . | TRBJ1-2 | TRBV3-1/TRBV3-2 | TGTGCCAGCAGCCAAGAAGCGGGACCTTGGGGCTACACCTTC | CASSQEAGPWGYTF
. | . | TRBJ1-2 | TRBV6-5 | TGTGCCAGCAGGAACCGGGGAGGCTATGGCTACACCTTC | CASRNRGGYGYTF
. | . | TRBJ1-2 | TRBV15 | TGTGCCACCAGCAGGGGTACGGAGTCGGAAGGCTACACCTTC | CATSRGTESEGYTF
TRBD1 | . | TRBJ2-7 | TRBV11-2 | TGTGCCAGCAGCTACAACCGGGACAGAGACGAGCAGTACTTC | CASSYNRDRDEQYF
. | . | TRBJ1-2 | TRBV7-8 | TGTGCCAGCAGCTTTGGGGGAGGCTATGGCTACACCTTC | CASSFGGGYGYTF
TRBD2 | . | TRBJ2-1 | TRBV10-3 | TGTGCCATCAGTGAGCAGCGGGAGTATCGGGATGAGCAGTTCTTC | CAISEQREYRDEQFF
. | few | TRBJ2-2 | TRBV12-3/TRBV12-4 | TGTGCCAGCAGTTTATTAGGCGGGCGGGAGCTGTTTTTT | CASSLLGGRELFF
TRBD1 | . | TRBJ2-7 | TRBV6-6 | TGTGCCAGCAGTGCTGACCGGGACAGGTCCTACGAGCAGTACTTC | CASSADRDRSYEQYF
. | . | TRBJ2-5 | TRBV3-1/TRBV3-2 | TGTGCCAGCAGCCAAGGGTCCGGCGGGGAGGCAGAGACCCAGTACTTC | CASSQGSGGEAETQYF
TRBD1 | . | TRBJ1-5 | TRBV6-1 | TGTGCCAGCAGTGGAATAGGGGGCTTTAGCAATCAGCCCCAGCATTTT | CASSGIGGFSNQPQHF
TRBD2 | . | TRBJ2-7 | TRBV2 | TGTGCCAGCAGTCGAGCGGGGAGCTCCTACGAGCAGTACTTC | CASSRAGSSYEQYF
. | . | TRBJ2-6 | TRBV18 | TGTGCCAGCTCACCGCCCGGGACTCGTGGGGCCAACGTCCTGACTTTC | CASSPPGTRGANVLTF
. | . | TRBJ1-1 | TRBV11-3 | TGTGCCAGCAGCTTCGGGGGTAACACTGAAGCTTTCTTT | CASSFGGNTEAFF
. | . | TRBJ2-6 | TRBV7-2 | TGTGCCAGCAGCTCCCAGTTGGGGGCCCGCTCTGGGGCCAACGTCCTGACTTTC | CASSSQLGARSGANVLTF
. | . | TRBJ1-2 | TRBV30 | TGTGCCTGGAGTACTCGGACTGCTCGGGGCTACACCTTC | CAWSTRTARGYTF
TRBD2 | . | TRBJ2-3 | TRBV5-1 | TGCGCCAGCGCAGCCGGGACTAGCGGGTTGAAGACGCAGTATTTT | CASAAGTSGLKTQYF
TRBD2 | . | TRBJ2-2 | TRBV6-4 | TGTGCCTGTGGCCGGGAGGTCTCCACCGGGGAGCTGTTTTTT | CACGREVSTGELFF